The clone carrying this TCR beta chain turned up a few times. Its antigen is not identified. Every patient was untreated before thyroid surgery. The data belong to a study of metastatic and nonmetastatic thyroid tumors. For the study at large: The authors compared repertoires across blood and tumor or nodule tissue from malignant and benign thyroid patients.

Study-wide results and limits: It was reportedly found that TCR beta diversity was significantly higher in malignant thyroid tumors than in benign nodules, a difference seen in both blood and tumor samples.

Germline V CDR1 and CDR2: MNHEY, SVGEGT. CDR3 length: 15 residues. V gave up 5 bases and J gave up 3 bases; unmatched junction bases: 1. MiXCR was used by TCRdb to re-call the PCR reads. The sample carries some 31,000 clones, more than 3.5% recorded once. The genes are TRBV6-2 or TRBV6-3 and TRBJ2-2; TRBD2 agrees at 12 bases. The sequence came from a female donor with papillary thyroid cancer or a benign thyroid nodule (not recorded which). Some clones in this sample may be carry-over from other donors' samples. Input material: blood. Here the CDR3 DNA reads TGTGCCAGCAGTAGGACTAGCGGGGACACCGGGGAGCTGTTTTTT. Amino acid sequence: CASSRTSGDTGELFF.